Listed below are T cell receptor beta chains from one sample, sequenced in a study of cytomegalovirus exposure and HLA in healthy donors. Clones were read by immunoSEQ multiplex PCR, and TCRdb kept only the in-frame ones, dropping some. The sample lists under 200,000 clones, more than 75% occurring once. The sequenced material came from PBMCs. The receptor source for this set is a girl aged 10 to 17 in good health and CMV-seropositive. The CDR3 runs from the conserved cysteine through the conserved F or W. Fields, in order: CDR3 DNA, CDR3 protein, V gene, J gene, D gene, clone size. A D gene is named only where the DNA matches it firmly. The size of a clone is reported for some rows only, either as once, few or many, or as a class for expanded clones.

TGTGCCAGCAGCGCCATCTCCGGGGAGACGAACACTGAAGCTTTCTTT,CASSAISGETNTEAFF,TRBV7-9,TRBJ1-1,.,few
TGTGCCAGCAGCGGATGGACACCCGGCATTGGCTACACCTTC,CASSGWTPGIGYTF,TRBV5-5,TRBJ1-2,.,.
TGTGCTAGTGGTTTGGACCCCAGGGACAGGATTAATCAGCCCCAGCATTTT,CASGLDPRDRINQPQHF,TRBV12-5,TRBJ1-5,TRBD1,.
TGCGCCAGCAGCCAGCAGGGACAGGGGATTGAAGCTTTCTTT,CASSQQGQGIEAFF,TRBV4-1,TRBJ1-1,TRBD1,.
TGTGCCAGCAGCTTGGGGGGCATAAGTAGCACAGATACGCAGTATTTT,CASSLGGISSTDTQYF,TRBV5-4,TRBJ2-3,.,.
TGTGCCAGCAGCCGAGCGGGACCGGGGACAGATACGCAGTATTTT,CASSRAGPGTDTQYF,TRBV7-2,TRBJ2-3,TRBD2,once
TGCGCCAGCAGCCAAGAGATAACGGACAGGGGCTTCTTT,CASSQEITDRGFF,TRBV4-1,TRBJ1-1,TRBD1,.
TGTGCCAGCAGGCAAGCCGGGACAGGGGGCTACTATGGCTACACCTTC,CASRQAGTGGYYGYTF,TRBV27,TRBJ1-2,TRBD1,.
TGTGCCAGCAGCCAAAGCGGGTCTGGCTCCTACAATGAGCAGTTCTTC,CASSQSGSGSYNEQFF,TRBV5-4,TRBJ2-1,.,.
TGTGCCAGCATTCCCGGGGGGGGGCGGGGTTACAATGAGCAGTTCTTC,CASIPGGGRGYNEQFF,TRBV28,TRBJ2-1,TRBD2,.
TGTGCCTGGGACAGAACGATAAGAAACACTGAAGCTTTCTTT,CAWDRTIRNTEAFF,TRBV30,TRBJ1-1,.,few
TGTGCCAGCAGCTCCCTCCCCACGACAGGCCCAAGCTCTGGAAACACCATATATTTT,CASSSLPTTGPSSGNTIYF,TRBV7-9,TRBJ1-3,.,.
TGTGCCAGCAGTCCCATATCGCGAGCGGATACGCAGTATTTT,CASSPISRADTQYF,TRBV7-3,TRBJ2-3,.,.
TGTGCCAGCAGCTTAGTTGCCGGAGAGTACACCGGGGAGCTGTTTTTT,CASSLVAGEYTGELFF,TRBV7-2,TRBJ2-2,.,.
TGTGCCAGCAGCTTATTCGGGGGAACGGATCAGCCCCAGCATTTT,CASSLFGGTDQPQHF,TRBV7-2,TRBJ1-5,.,.
TGCAGCGTTGAAGATCGGAAGGTGGAGGGGATAGATACGCAGTATTTT,CSVEDRKVEGIDTQYF,TRBV29-1,TRBJ2-3,.,few
TGTGCCACCAGCAGAGGGGGGACAGGGGGGCGGGCCGGGGAGCTGTTTTTT,CATSRGGTGGRAGELFF,TRBV15,TRBJ2-2,TRBD1,.
TGTGCCAGCAGTTTCCCGGATGGTGGAGTGGCAGGGGGCCGTCTAGCGGACTACAATGAGCAGTTCTTC,CASSFPDGGVAGGRLADYNEQFF,TRBV28,TRBJ2-1,.,once
TGTGCCAGCAGCGTAGGGGGGACAGATAACTATGGCTACACCTTC,CASSVGGTDNYGYTF,TRBV9,TRBJ1-2,TRBD1,.
TGTGCCAGCAGCACGACAGGGGGCGGCTACAATGAGCAGTTCTTC,CASSTTGGGYNEQFF,TRBV7-3,TRBJ2-1,TRBD1,.
TGCAGCGTTGCAGGGACTAGCGGGGGCAGCTCCTACGAGCAGTACTTC,CSVAGTSGGSSYEQYF,TRBV29-1,TRBJ2-7,TRBD2,.
TGTGCCAGCAGCCCTGGGCAGCCAGGGGGCACAGATACGCAGTATTTT,CASSPGQPGGTDTQYF,TRBV11-3,TRBJ2-3,.,.
TGTGCCAGCAGCACATGGGGGGGACAGGGTTCAGATACGCAGTATTTT,CASSTWGGQGSDTQYF,TRBV28,TRBJ2-3,TRBD1,.
TGTGCCAGCAGTGAACCCGGGGACATATCTGGCTACACCTTC,CASSEPGDISGYTF,TRBV25-1,TRBJ1-2,.,once
TGCGCCAGCAGGAATAAGCTACAGGGTAATCGGACCTACGAGCAGTACTTC,CASRNKLQGNRTYEQYF,TRBV10-1,TRBJ2-7,.,.
TGTGCCAGCAGTGAGGACGCAACGGGGAACTATGGCTACACCTTC,CASSEDATGNYGYTF,TRBV2,TRBJ1-2,.,.
TGTGCCAGCAGTTTATTACGGGTTCGCACTGAAGCTTTCTTT,CASSLLRVRTEAFF,TRBV28,TRBJ1-1,.,.
TGCGCCAGCAGCCCGATGGAGTCCCCAAGAAATCAGCCCCAGCATTTT,CASSPMESPRNQPQHF,TRBV5-1,TRBJ1-5,.,.
TGCAGCGTAACCGGGACTAGCGACTTACCATCATACAATGAGCAGTTCTTC,CSVTGTSDLPSYNEQFF,TRBV29-1,TRBJ2-1,TRBD2,.
TGTGCCAGCAGCCTAGCGGGGGGGCCTAGCACAGATACGCAGTATTTT,CASSLAGGPSTDTQYF,TRBV5-4,TRBJ2-3,TRBD2,.
TGTGCCAGTAGTAGAGGGGTCGGGACAAAGGACACTGAAGCTTTCTTT,CASSRGVGTKDTEAFF,TRBV19,TRBJ1-1,.,few
TGTGCCAGCAGTGAAAGCGGGGGAGCTTCCTACGAGCAGTACTTC,CASSESGGASYEQYF,TRBV6-1,TRBJ2-7,TRBD2,.
TGTGCCAGCAGAAGGACTAGCAGAGCCACAGATACGCAGTATTTT,CASRRTSRATDTQYF,TRBV28,TRBJ2-3,TRBD2,.
TGTGCCAGCAGGGAAGTGGAACAGGGGACGCTGGCTTTCTTT,CASREVEQGTLAFF,TRBV6-1,TRBJ1-1,TRBD1,.
TGTGCCAGCAGCCCCCGGTGGGGACAGGTCTATGGCTACACCTTC,CASSPRWGQVYGYTF,TRBV13,TRBJ1-2,TRBD1,.
TGCGCCAGCAGTGAGTCGGCGGGCTCCTACGAGCAGTACTTC,CASSESAGSYEQYF,TRBV10-1,TRBJ2-7,.,once
TGTGCCAGCAGCCCACCCCTCTTAGTGGGGGCGAAGCAGTTCTTC,CASSPPLLVGAKQFF,TRBV11-2,TRBJ2-1,.,.
TGTGCCACGAATGAGGGGGCAGGCTATGGCTACACCTTC,CATNEGAGYGYTF,TRBV10-3,TRBJ1-2,TRBD1,.
TGCAGCGTCGGGACTAGCGCCCAAGAGACCCAGTACTTC,CSVGTSAQETQYF,TRBV29-1,TRBJ2-5,TRBD2,.
TGCGCCAGCAGCGGCTGGGACAGGGGTGGTGGCTACACCTTC,CASSGWDRGGGYTF,TRBV5-1,TRBJ1-2,TRBD1,.
TGTGCCAGCAGTTCCGGAGGGAACACTGAAGCTTTCTTT,CASSSGGNTEAFF,TRBV6-5,TRBJ1-1,.,.
TGTGCCAGCGGGGAGGGGTGGGAGACTGAAGCTTTCTTT,CASGEGWETEAFF,TRBV2,TRBJ1-1,.,.
TGCGCCAGCAGCACCCGGACAGGCGATTTCGAAAAACTGTTTTTT,CASSTRTGDFEKLFF,TRBV5-1,TRBJ1-4,TRBD1,.
TGTGCCAGCATTCGCGCGGGAGGGCCAGTAGTAGATACGCAGTATTTT,CASIRAGGPVVDTQYF,TRBV6-6,TRBJ2-3,TRBD2,.
TGTGCCAGCAGCTGGTTTCGGACAGGGGACACTGAAGCTTTCTTT,CASSWFRTGDTEAFF,TRBV7-6,TRBJ1-1,TRBD1,.
TGTGCCAGCCGGCCCGGGACAGTCCGTTCCTACGAGCAGTACTTC,CASRPGTVRSYEQYF,TRBV28,TRBJ2-7,TRBD1,.
TGTGCCAGCAGCCGCACTCCTTACAATGAGCAGTTCTTC,CASSRTPYNEQFF,TRBV11-3,TRBJ2-1,.,.
TGTGCCATCAGCGCGAACAGGGGCCCTGGGGCCAACGTCCTGACTTTC,CAISANRGPGANVLTF,TRBV10-3,TRBJ2-6,TRBD1,.
TGTGCCAGCAGCTTTGGTGGACAGTCCCACTATGGCTACACCTTC,CASSFGGQSHYGYTF,TRBV7-3,TRBJ1-2,.,.
TGTGCCTGGAGAGCCAGGGAAAATGAGCAGTTCTTC,CAWRARENEQFF,TRBV30,TRBJ2-1,.,.
TGTGCCAGCAGTTCCCCAGGGCTCGCAGGAAACACCATATATTTT,CASSSPGLAGNTIYF,TRBV28,TRBJ1-3,.,.
TGTGCCAGCAGCTCCGGGACACTTCAAGAGACCCAGTACTTC,CASSSGTLQETQYF,TRBV5-6,TRBJ2-5,.,.
TGCGCCAGCGGCCAGACTAGCGGTTTAAATGAGCAGTTCTTC,CASGQTSGLNEQFF,TRBV5-1,TRBJ2-1,TRBD2,.
TGTGCCAGCAGCCCCCTTGGCGGGGAAGATACGCAGTATTTT,CASSPLGGEDTQYF,TRBV9,TRBJ2-3,.,.
TGTGCCAGCAGCTTAGGTTGGGACAGGGGATACGAGCAGTACTTC,CASSLGWDRGYEQYF,TRBV7-2,TRBJ2-7,TRBD1,.
TGCGCCAGCAGCCCCTCGACAGGGCTAACTCAGCCCCAGCATTTT,CASSPSTGLTQPQHF,TRBV4-3,TRBJ1-5,TRBD1,.
TGTGCCTGGAGTGTTATCCTCTACGAGCAGTACTTC,CAWSVILYEQYF,TRBV30,TRBJ2-7,.,.
TGTGCCAGCAGTCCCCTACGGGACAGGGTTTCCGAGCAGTACTTC,CASSPLRDRVSEQYF,TRBV27,TRBJ2-7,TRBD1,.
TGTGCCTGGAGTCCCGGGGAGACCTACGAGCAGTACTTC,CAWSPGETYEQYF,TRBV30,TRBJ2-7,.,.